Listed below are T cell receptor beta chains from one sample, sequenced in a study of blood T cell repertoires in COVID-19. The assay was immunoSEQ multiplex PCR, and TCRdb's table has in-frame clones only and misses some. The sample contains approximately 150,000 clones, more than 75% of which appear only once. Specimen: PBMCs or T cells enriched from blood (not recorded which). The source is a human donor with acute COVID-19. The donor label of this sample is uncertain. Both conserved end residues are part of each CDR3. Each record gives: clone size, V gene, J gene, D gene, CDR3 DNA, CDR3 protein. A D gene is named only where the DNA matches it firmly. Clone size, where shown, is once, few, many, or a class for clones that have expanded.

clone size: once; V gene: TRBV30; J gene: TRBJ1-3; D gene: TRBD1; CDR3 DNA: TGTGCCTGGAGTGCAGGGGGTTTGGAGAGAAACACCATATATTTT; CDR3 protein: CAWSAGGLERNTIYF
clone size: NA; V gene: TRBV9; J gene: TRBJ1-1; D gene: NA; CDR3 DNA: TGTGCCAGCAGCGTAGAGGGGTCGAACACTGAAGCTTTCTTT; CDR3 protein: CASSVEGSNTEAFF
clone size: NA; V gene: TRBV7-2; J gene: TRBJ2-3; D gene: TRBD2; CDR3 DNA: TGTGCCAGCAGCCAAGGACTAGCGGTGAAAGATACGCAGTATTTT; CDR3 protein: CASSQGLAVKDTQYF
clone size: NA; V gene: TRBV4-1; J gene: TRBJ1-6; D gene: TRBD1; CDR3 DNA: TGCGCCAGCAGCAGCTGGCACCGGGACAGGGGTTCACCCCTCCACTTT; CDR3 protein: CASSSWHRDRGSPLHF
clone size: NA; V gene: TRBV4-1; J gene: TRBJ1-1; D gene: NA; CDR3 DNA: TGCGCCAGCAGCCAAGTTTACGCGGGGACTGAAGCTTTCTTT; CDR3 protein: CASSQVYAGTEAFF
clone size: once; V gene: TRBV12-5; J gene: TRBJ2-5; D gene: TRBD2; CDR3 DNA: TGTGCTAGTGGGGCTAGCGGGACCGAGACCCAGTACTTC; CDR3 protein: CASGASGTETQYF
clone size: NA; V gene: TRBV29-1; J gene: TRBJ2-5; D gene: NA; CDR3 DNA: TGCAGCGAGCGGGCCCAAGAGACCCAGTACTTC; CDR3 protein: CSERAQETQYF
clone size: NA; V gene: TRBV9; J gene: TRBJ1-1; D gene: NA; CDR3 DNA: TGTGCCAGCAGCGTAGCGGGAAGCGGTTTCACTGAAGCTTTCTTT; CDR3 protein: CASSVAGSGFTEAFF
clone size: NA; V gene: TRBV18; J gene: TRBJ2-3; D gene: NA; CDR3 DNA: TGTGCCAGCTCACCCCCGCAAGCCAATACGCAGTATTTT; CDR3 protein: CASSPPQANTQYF
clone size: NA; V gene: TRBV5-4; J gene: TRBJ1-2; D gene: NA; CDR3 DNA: TGTGCCAGCAGCTCCAGGACAGCACCGTCCCGGAGCTATGGCTACACCTTC; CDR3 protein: CASSSRTAPSRSYGYTF
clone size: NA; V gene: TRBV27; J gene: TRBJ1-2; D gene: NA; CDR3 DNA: TGTGCCAGCAGTGTAGCCGGTCCCGGCTATGGCTACACCTTC; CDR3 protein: CASSVAGPGYGYTF
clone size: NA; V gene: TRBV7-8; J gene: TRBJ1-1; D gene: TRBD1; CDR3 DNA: TGTGCCAGCAGCTTAGACGTTGCAGGGGGCACTGAAGCTTTCTTT; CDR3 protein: CASSLDVAGGTEAFF
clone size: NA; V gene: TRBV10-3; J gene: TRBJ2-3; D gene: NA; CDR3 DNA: TGTGCCATCAGTGAAGGGGGAATGACAGATACGCAGTATTTT; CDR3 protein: CAISEGGMTDTQYF
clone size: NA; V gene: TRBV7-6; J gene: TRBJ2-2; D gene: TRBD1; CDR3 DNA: TGTGCCAGCAGCTTAGTTTGGACAGGGGGCCTGAACACCGGGGAGCTGTTTTTT; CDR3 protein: CASSLVWTGGLNTGELFF
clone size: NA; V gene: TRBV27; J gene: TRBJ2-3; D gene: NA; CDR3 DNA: TGTGCCAGCAGGGACATAGGTTCGGATACGCAGTATTTT; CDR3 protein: CASRDIGSDTQYF
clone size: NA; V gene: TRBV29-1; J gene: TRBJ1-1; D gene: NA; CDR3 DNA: TGCAGCGCCCTGACAGTATTGGGGGCTTTCTTT; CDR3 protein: CSALTVLGAFF
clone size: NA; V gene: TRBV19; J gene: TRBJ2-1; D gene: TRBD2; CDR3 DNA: TGTGCCAGTAGTCCGTCCCTGACTAGCATGGCCAATGAGCAGTTCTTC; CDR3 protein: CASSPSLTSMANEQFF
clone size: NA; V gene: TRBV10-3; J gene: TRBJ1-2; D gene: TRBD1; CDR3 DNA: TGTGCCATCACCCCCGCCCGGGACAGGGATTTACGTGGCTACACCTTC; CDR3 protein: CAITPARDRDLRGYTF
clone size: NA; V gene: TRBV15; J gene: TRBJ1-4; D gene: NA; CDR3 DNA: TGTGCCACCAGCAGAGACGGGGGGGAAAAACTGTTTTTT; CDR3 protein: CATSRDGGEKLFF
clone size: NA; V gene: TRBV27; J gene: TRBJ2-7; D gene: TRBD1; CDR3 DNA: TGTGCCAGCAGTATCTACAGGGGTTCCAGCTACGAGCAGTACTTC; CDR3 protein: CASSIYRGSSYEQYF
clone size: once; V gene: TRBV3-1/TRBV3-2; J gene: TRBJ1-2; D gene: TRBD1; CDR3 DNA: TGTGCCAGCAGCCAAGGAACAGGGGCCTATTATGGCTACACCTTC; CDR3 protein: CASSQGTGAYYGYTF
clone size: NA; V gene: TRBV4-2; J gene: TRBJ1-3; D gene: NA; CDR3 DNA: TGTGCCAGCAGCCAAGTTGGACTCTCTGGAAACACCATATATTTT; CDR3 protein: CASSQVGLSGNTIYF
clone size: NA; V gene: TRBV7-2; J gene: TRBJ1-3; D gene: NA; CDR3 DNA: TGTGCCAGCAGCTCATGGGACAACCCAAACACCATATATTTT; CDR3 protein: CASSSWDNPNTIYF
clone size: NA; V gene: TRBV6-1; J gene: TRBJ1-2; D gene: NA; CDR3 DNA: TGTGCCAGCAGTGAATATGGGAGCGATGGCTACACCTTC; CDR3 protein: CASSEYGSDGYTF
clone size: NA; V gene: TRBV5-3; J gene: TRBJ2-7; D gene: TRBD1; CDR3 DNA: TGTGCCAGAAGCTTGGCGACAGGGCCTTCCTACGAGCAGTACTTC; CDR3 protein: CARSLATGPSYEQYF
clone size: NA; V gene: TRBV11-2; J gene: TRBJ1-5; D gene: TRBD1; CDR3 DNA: TGTGCCAGCAGCTTACAGGGGGGATATCAGCCCCAGCATTTT; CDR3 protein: CASSLQGGYQPQHF
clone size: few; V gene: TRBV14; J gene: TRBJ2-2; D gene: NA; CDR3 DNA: TGTGCCAGCAGCCAAGCCGTAGAGTCAGGGGAGCTGTTTTTT; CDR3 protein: CASSQAVESGELFF
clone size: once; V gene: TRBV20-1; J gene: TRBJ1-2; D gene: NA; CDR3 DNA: TGCAGCTGCGGGGGCAGCTATGGCTACACCTTC; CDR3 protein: CSCGGSYGYTF
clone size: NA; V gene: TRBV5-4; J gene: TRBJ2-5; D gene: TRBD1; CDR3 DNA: TGTGCCAGCAGCACCCGGGACAGGGTTAAGGAGACCCAGTACTTC; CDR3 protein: CASSTRDRVKETQYF
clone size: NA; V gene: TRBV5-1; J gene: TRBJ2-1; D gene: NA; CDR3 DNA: TGCGCCAGCAGCTTGGGCAGCGATGAGCAGTTCTTC; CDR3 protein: CASSLGSDEQFF
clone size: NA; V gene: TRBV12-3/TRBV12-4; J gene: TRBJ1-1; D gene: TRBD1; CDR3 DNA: TGTGCCAGCAGTTCCCAGGGGGACACTGAAGCTTTCTTT; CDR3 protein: CASSSQGDTEAFF
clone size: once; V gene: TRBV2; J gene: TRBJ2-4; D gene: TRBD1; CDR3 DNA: TGTGCCAGCAGTGCCGACAGGGCCCTAGCCAAAAACATTCAGTACTTC; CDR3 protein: CASSADRALAKNIQYF
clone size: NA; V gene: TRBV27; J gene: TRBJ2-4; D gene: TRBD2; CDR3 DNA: TGTGCCAGCAGGGTTGGGACTAGCGGGGAGAAAAACATTCAGTACTTC; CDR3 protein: CASRVGTSGEKNIQYF
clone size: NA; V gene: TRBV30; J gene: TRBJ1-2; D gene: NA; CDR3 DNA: TGTGCCTGGAGTTGGGGGGACTATGGCTACACCTTC; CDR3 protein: CAWSWGDYGYTF
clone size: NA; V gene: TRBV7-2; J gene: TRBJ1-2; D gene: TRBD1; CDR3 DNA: TGTGCCAGCAGCGCCGGGACAGGGGATGGCTACACCTTC; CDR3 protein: CASSAGTGDGYTF
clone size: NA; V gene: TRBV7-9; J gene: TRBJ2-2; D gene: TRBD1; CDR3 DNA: TGTGCCAGCAGCTTAACAGGGGGCGCAGACACCGGGGAGCTGTTTTTT; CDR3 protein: CASSLTGGADTGELFF
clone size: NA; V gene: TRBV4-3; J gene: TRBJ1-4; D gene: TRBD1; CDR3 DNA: TGCGCCAGCAGCCTGGGACAGGGACAGGAAAAACTGTTTTTT; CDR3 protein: CASSLGQGQEKLFF
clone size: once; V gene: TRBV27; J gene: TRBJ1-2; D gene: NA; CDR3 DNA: TGTGCCAGCAGTTTCATTAGGTCGGGGGTCTATGGCTACACCTTC; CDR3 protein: CASSFIRSGVYGYTF
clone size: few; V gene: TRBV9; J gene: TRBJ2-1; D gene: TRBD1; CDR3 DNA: TGTGCCAGCAGCCCTCGGACAGGGAACAGCGAGCAGTTCTTC; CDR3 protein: CASSPRTGNSEQFF
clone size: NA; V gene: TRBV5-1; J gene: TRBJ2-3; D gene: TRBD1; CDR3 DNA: TGCGCCAGCAGCCCTGGACAGGGGGGCACAGATACGCAGTATTTT; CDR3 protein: CASSPGQGGTDTQYF
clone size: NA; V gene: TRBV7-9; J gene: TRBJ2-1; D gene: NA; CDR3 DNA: TGTGCCAGCAGCTTGCGGGTGTCTGTCTCCTACAATGAGCAGTTCTTC; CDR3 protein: CASSLRVSVSYNEQFF
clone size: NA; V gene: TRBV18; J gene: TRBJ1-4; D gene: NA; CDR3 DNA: TGTGCCAGCTCACCATTGGTGGGCGCTGGAGAAAAACTGTTTTTT; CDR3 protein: CASSPLVGAGEKLFF
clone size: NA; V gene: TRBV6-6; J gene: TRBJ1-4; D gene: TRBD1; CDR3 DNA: TGTGCCAGCAGTCTAAGACAGGGAAGGCGGTTTGCAACTAATGAAAAACTGTTTTTT; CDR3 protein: CASSLRQGRRFATNEKLFF
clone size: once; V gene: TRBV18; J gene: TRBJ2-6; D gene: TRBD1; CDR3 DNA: TGTGCCAGCTCACCTGGGACAGGGGGCACTGGGGCCAACGTCCTGACTTTC; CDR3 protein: CASSPGTGGTGANVLTF
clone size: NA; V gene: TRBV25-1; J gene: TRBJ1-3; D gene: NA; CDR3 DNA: TGTGCCAGCACTCCGGCCCCGGGGGATGGGGACACCATATATTTT; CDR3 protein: CASTPAPGDGDTIYF
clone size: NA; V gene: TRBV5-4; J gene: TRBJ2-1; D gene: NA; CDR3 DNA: TGTGCCAGCAGCTCAGGCGGGGGCCAACGAAACAATGAGCAGTTCTTC; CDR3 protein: CASSSGGGQRNNEQFF